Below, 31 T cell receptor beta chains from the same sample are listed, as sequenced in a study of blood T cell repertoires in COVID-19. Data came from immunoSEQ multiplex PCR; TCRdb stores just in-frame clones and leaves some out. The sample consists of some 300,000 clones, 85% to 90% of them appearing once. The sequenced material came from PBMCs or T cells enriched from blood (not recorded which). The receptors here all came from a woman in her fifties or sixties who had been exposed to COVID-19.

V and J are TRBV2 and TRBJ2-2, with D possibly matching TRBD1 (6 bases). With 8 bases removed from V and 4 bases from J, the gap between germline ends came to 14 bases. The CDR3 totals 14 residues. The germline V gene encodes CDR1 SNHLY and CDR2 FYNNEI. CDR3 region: CASGSGVFTGELFF. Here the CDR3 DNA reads TGTGCCAGCGGCTCAGGGGTGTTCACCGGGGAGCTGTTTTTT.

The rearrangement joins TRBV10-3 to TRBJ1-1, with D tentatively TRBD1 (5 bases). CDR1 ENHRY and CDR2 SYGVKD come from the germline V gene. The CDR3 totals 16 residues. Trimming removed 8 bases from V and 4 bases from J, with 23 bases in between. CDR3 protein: CAIQKGFQGSSTEAFF. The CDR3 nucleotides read TGTGCCATCCAAAAGGGTTTTCAGGGAAGTAGCACTGAAGCTTTCTTT.

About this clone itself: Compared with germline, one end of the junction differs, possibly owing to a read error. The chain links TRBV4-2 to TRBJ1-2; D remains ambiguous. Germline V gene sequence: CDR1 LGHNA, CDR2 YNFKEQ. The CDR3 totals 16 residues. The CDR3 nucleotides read TGTGCCAGCAGACAAGAAAGAAACCAGAGGATTCATGGCTACACCTTC. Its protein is CASRQERNQRIHGYTF.

CDR3 protein: CASSPTQGTHYEQYF. The CDR3 bases are TGTGCCAGCTCACCCACACAGGGGACTCACTACGAGCAGTACTTC. J is TRBJ2-7 and V is TRBV18; TRBD1 is a possible D gene (7 bases). Trimming pared 3 bases from V and 3 bases from J, leaving 15 bases between. This CDR3 spans 15 amino acids. Per the germline V gene, CDR1 is KGHSH and CDR2 is LQKENI.

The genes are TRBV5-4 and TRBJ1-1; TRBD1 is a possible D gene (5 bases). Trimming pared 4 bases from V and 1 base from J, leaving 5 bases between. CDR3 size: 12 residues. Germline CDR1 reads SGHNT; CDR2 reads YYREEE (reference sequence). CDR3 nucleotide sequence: TGTGCCAGCAGCAGGGGGAACACTGAAGCTTTCTTT. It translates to CASSRGNTEAFF. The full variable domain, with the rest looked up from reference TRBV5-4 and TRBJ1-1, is ETGVTQSPTHLIKTRGQQVTLRCSSQSGHNTVSWYQQALGQGPQFIFQYYREEENGRGNFPPRFSGLQFPNYSSELNVNALELDDSALYLCASSRGNTEAFFGQGTRLTVV.

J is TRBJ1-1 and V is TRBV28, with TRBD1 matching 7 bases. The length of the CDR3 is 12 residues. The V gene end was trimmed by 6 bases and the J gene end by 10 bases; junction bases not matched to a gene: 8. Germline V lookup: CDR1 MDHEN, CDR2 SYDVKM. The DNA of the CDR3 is TGTGCCAGCAGCCTCGGACAGGAGGGAGCTTTCTTT. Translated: CASSLGQEGAFF.

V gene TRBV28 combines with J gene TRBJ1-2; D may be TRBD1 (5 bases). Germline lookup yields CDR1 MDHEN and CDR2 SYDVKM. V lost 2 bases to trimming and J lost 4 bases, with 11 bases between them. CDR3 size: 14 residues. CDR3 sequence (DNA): TGTGCCAGCAGTTTACAGGGTGTAGCCTATGGCTACACCTTC. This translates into CASSLQGVAYGYTF.

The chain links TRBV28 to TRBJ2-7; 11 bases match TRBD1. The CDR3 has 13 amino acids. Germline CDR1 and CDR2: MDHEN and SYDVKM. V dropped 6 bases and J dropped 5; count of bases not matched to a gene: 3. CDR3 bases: TGTGCCAGCAGGGGACAGGGGGTAAACGAGCAGTACTTC. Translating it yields CASRGQGVNEQYF.

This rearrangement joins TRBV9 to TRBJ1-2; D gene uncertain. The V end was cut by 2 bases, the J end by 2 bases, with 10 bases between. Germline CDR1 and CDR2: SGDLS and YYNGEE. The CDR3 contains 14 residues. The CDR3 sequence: CASSVGNSNYGYTF. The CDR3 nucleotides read TGTGCCAGCAGCGTCGGGAACAGCAACTATGGCTACACCTTC.

The CDR3 DNA reads TGTGCCAGCAGTTTATTGGAGCGGCCAAGTGGTTCACCCCTCCACTTT. Protein: CASSLLERPSGSPLHF. The chain is built from TRBV28 and TRBJ1-6; D gene uncertain. Trimming pared 1 base from V and 9 bases from J, leaving 16 bases between. CDR1 MDHEN and CDR2 SYDVKM come from the germline V gene. The CDR3 is 16 residues long.

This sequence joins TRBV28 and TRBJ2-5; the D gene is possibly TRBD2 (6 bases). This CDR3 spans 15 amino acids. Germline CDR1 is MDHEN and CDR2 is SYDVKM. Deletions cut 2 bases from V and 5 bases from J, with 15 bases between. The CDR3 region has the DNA TGTGCCAGCAGTTTAGGAGGGGTCAGAGGGGAGACCCAGTACTTC. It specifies CASSLGGVRGETQYF.

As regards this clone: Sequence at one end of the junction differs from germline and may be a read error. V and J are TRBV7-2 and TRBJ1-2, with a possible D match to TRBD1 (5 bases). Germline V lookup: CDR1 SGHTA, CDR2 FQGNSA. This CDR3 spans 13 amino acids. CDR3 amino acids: CASTLDRNYGYTF. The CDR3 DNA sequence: TGTGCCAGCACCTTAGACAGAAACTATGGCTACACCTTC.

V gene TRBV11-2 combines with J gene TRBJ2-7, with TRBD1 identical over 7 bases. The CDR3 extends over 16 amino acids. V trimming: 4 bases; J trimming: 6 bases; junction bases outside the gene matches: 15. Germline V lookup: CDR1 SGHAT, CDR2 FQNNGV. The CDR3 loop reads CASSWDSGLGIGEQYF. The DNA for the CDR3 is TGTGCCAGCAGCTGGGACAGCGGATTGGGGATCGGCGAGCAGTACTTC.

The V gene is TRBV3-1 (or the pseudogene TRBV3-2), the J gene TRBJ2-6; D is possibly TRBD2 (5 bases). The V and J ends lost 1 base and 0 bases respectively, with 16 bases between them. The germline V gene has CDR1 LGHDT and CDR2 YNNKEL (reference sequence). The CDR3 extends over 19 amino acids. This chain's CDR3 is CASSQGGGGLTSGANVLTF. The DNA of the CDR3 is TGTGCCAGCAGCCAAGGCGGAGGCGGGCTTACCTCTGGGGCCAACGTCCTGACTTTC.

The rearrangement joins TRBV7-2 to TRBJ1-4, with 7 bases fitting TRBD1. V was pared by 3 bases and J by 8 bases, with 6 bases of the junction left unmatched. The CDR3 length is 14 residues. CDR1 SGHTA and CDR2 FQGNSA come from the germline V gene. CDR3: CASSFGQVREKLFF. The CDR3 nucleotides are TGTGCCAGCAGCTTCGGACAGGTTCGGGAAAAACTGTTTTTT.

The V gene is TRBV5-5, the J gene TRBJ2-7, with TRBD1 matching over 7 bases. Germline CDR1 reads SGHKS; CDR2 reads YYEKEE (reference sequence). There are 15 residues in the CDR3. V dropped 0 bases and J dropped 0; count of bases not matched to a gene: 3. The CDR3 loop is CASSLEAGGSYEQYF. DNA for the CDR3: TGTGCCAGCAGCTTGGAGGCAGGGGGCTCCTACGAGCAGTACTTC.

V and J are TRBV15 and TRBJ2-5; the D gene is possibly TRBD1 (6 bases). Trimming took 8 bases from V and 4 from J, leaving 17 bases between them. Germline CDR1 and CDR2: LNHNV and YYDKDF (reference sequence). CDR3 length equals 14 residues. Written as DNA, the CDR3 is TGTGCCACCCAATTCAACCACAGGGTAGAGACCCAGTACTTC. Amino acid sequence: CATQFNHRVETQYF.

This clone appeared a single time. The CDR3, as DNA: TGTGCCAGCAGCCCGAGGCAGGGGAAAAACACTGAAGCTTTCTTT. It specifies CASSPRQGKNTEAFF. The J gene is TRBJ1-1, the V gene TRBV4-2; the D gene is possibly TRBD1 (6 bases). The CDR3 is 15 amino acids. V was pared by 4 bases and J by 2 bases, with 14 bases between. Looked up from germline, CDR1 is LGHNA and CDR2 is YNFKEQ.

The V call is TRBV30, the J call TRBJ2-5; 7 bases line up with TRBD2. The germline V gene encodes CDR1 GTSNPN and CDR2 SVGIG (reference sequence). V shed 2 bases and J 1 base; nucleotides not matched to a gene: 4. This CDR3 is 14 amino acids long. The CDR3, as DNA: TGTGCCTGGAGTCTGACGGGGGGCCAAGAGACCCAGTACTTC. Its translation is CAWSLTGGQETQYF. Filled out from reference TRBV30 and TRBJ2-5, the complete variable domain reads SQTIHQWPATLVQPVGSPLSLECTVEGTSNPNLYWYRQAAGRGLQLLFYSVGIGQISSEVPQNLSASRPQDRQFILSSKKLLLSDSGFYLCAWSLTGGQETQYFGPGTRLLVL.

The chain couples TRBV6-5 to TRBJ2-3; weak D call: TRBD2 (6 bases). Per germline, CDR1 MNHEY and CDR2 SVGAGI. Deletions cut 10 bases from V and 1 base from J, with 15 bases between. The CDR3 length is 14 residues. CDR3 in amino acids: CATRPWGGTDTQYF. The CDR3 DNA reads TGTGCCACCCGACCATGGGGGGGCACAGATACGCAGTATTTT.

In DNA, the CDR3 is TGTGCCAGCAGTTCCTGGCAGGGACAAAATTCACCCCTCCACTTT. It translates to CASSSWQGQNSPLHF. The chain employs TRBV27 and TRBJ1-6; a possible D gene is TRBD1 (6 bases). The CDR3 runs 15 residues. With 4 bases removed from V and 7 bases from J, the gap between germline ends came to 14 bases. Germline values: CDR1 MNHEY, CDR2 SMNVEV (reference sequence).

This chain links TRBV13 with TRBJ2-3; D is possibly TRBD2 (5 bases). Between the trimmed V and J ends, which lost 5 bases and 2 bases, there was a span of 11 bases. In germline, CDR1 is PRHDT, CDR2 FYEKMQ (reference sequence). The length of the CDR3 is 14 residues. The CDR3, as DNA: TGTGCCAGCAGCAGAGAACGGGACACAGATACGCAGTATTTT. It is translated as CASSRERDTDTQYF. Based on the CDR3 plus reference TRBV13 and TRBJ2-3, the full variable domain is AAGVIQSPRHLIKEKRETATLKCYPIPRHDTVYWYQQGPGQDPQFLISFYEKMQSDKGSIPDRFSAQQFSDYHSELNMSSLELGDSALYFCASSRERDTDTQYFGPGTRLTVL.

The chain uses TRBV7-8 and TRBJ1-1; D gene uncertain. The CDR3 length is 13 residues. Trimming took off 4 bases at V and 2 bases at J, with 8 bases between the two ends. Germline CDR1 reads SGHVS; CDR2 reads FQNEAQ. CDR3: CASSSSFNTEAFF. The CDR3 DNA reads TGTGCCAGCAGCTCCAGTTTTAACACTGAAGCTTTCTTT.

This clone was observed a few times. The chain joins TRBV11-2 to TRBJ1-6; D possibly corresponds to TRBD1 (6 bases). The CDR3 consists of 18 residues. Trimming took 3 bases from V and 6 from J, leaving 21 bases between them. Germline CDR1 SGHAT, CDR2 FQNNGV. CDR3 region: CASSFPGEGLGFNSPLHF. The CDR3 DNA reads TGTGCCAGCAGCTTCCCAGGGGAAGGACTGGGATTTAATTCACCCCTCCACTTT. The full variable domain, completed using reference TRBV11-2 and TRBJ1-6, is EAGVAQSPRYKIIEKRQSVAFWCNPISGHATLYWYQQILGQGPKLLIQFQNNGVVDDSQLPKDRFSAERLKGVDSTLKIQPAKLEDSAVYLCASSFPGEGLGFNSPLHFGNGTRLTVT.

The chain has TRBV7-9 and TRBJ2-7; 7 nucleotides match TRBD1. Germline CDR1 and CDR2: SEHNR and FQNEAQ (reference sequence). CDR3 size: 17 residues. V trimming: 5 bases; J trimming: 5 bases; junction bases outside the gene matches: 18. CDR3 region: CASSQLVTGPRFDEQYF. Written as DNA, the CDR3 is TGTGCCAGCAGCCAACTTGTGACAGGGCCCCGCTTCGACGAGCAGTACTTC. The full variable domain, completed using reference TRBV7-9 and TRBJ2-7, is DTGVSQNPRHKITKRGQNVTFRCDPISEHNRLYWYRQTLGQGPEFLTYFQNEAQLEKSRLLSDRFSAERPKGSFSTLEIQRTEQGDSAMYLCASSQLVTGPRFDEQYFGPGTRLTVT.

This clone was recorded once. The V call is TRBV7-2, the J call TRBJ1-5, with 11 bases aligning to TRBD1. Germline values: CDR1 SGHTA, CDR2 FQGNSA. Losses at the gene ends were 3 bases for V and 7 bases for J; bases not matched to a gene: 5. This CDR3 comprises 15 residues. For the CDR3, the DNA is TGTGCCAGCAGCTTTAGGGGACAGGGGGAACAGCCCCAGCATTTT. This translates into CASSFRGQGEQPQHF. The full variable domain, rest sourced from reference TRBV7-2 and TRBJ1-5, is GAGVSQSPSNKVTEKGKDVELRCDPISGHTALYWYRQSLGQGLEFLIYFQGNSAPDKSGLPSDRFSAERTGGSVSTLTIQRTQQEDSAVYLCASSFRGQGEQPQHFGDGTRLSIL.

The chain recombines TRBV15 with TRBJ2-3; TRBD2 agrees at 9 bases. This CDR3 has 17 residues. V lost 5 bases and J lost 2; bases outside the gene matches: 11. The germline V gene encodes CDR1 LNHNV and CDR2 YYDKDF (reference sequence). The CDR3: CATSSITTSGYTDTQYF. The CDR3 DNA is TGTGCCACCAGCTCAATAACGACTAGCGGTTACACAGATACGCAGTATTTT.

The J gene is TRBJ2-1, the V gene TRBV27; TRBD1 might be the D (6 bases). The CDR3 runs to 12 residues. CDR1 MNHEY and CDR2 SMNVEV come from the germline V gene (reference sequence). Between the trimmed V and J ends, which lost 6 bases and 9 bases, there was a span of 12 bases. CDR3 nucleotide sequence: TGTGCCAGCAGCCATTTAGGGGGTGAGCAGTTCTTC. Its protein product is CASSHLGGEQFF.

This chain's CDR3 is CASTQTDSYNSPLHF. CDR3 coding DNA: TGCGCCAGCACCCAGACAGACTCCTATAATTCACCCCTCCACTTT. The V and J genes are TRBV5-1 and TRBJ1-6; a possible D gene is TRBD1 (5 bases). Germline lookup yields CDR1 SGHRS and CDR2 YFSETQ. V lost 6 bases, J lost 0 bases, and 10 bases lay in between. This CDR3 region has 15 residues.

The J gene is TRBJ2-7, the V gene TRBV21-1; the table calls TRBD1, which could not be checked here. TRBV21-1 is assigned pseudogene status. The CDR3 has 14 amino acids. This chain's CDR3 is CASRLGQGGYEQYF. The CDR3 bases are TGTGCCAGCAGGTTAGGACAGGGGGGCTACGAGCAGTACTTC.

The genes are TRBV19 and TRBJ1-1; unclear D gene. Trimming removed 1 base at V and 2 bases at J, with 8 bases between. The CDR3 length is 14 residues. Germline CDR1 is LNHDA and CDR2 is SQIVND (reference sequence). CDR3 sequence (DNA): TGTGCCAGTAGTATAGCTACAGTTAACACTGAAGCTTTCTTT. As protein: CASSIATVNTEAFF.